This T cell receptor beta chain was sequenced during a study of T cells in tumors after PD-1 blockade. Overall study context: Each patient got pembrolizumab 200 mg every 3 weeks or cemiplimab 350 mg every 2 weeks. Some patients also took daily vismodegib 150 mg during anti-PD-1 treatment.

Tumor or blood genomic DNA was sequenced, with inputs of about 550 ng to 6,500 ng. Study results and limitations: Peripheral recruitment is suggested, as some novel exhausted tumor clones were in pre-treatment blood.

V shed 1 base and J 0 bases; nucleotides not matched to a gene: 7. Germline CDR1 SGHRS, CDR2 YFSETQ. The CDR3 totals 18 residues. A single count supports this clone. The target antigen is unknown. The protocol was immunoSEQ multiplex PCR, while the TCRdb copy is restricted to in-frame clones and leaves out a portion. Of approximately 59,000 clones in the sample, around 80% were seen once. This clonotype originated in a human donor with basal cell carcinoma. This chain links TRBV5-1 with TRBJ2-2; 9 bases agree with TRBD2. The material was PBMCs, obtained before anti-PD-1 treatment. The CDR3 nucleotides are TGCGCCAGCAGCTTGCCTCTTAGCGGGGGTCCGAACACCGGGGAGCTGTTTTTT. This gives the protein CASSLPLSGGPNTGELFF.